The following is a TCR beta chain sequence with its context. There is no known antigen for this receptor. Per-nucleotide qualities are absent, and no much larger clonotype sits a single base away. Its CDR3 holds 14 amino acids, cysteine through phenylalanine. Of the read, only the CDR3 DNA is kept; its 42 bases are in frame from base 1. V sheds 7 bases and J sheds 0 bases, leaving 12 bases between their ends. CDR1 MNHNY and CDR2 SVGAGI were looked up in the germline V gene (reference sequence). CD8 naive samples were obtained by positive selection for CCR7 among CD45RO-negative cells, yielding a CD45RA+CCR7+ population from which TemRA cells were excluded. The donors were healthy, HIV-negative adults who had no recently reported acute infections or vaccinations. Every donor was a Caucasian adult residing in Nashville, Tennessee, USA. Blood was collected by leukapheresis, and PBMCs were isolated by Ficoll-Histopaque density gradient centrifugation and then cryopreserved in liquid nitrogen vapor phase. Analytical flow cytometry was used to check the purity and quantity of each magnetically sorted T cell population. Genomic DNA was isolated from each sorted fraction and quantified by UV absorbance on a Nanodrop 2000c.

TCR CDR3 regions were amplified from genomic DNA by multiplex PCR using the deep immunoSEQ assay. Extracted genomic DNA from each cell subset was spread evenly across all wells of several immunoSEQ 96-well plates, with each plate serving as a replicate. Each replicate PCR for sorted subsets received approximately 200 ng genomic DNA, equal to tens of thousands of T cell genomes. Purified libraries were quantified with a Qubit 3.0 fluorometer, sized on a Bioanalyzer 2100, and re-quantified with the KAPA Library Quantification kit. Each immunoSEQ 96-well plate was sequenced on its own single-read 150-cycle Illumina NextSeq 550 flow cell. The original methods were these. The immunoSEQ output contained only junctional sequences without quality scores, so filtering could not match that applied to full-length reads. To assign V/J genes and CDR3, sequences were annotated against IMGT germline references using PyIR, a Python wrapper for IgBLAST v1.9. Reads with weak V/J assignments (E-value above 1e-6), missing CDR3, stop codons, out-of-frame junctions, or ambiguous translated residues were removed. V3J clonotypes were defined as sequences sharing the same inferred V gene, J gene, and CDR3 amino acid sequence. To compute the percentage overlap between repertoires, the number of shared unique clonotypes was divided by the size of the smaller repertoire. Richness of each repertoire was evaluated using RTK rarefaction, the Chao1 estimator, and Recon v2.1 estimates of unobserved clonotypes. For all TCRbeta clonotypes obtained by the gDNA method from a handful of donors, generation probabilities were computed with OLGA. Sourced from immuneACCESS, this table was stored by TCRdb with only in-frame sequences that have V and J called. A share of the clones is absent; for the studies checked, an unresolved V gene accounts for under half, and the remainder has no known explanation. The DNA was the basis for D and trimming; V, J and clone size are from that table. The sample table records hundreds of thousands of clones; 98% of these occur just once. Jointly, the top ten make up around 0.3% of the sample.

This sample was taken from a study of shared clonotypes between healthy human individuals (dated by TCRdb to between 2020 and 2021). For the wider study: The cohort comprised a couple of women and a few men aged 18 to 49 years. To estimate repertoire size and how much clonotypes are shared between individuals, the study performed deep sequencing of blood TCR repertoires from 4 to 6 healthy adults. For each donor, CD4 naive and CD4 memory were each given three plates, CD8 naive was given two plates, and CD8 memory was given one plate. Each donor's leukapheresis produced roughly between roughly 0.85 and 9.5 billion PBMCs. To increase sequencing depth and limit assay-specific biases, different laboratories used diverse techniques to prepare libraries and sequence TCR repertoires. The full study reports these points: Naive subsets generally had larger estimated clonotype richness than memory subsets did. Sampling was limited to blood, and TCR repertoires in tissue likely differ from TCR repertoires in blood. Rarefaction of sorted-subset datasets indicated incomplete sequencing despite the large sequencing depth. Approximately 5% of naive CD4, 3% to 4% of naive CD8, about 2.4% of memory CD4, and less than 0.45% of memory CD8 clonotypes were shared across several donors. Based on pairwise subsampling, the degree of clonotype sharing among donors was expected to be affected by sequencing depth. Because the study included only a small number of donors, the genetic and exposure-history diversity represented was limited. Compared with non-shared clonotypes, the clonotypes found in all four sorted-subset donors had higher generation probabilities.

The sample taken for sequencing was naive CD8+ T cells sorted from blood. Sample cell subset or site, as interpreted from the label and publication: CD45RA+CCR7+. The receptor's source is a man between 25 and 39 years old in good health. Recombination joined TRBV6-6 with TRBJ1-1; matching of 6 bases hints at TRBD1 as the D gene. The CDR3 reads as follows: CASIVWDMNTEAFF. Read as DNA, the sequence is TGTGCCAGCATAGTCTGGGACATGAACACTGAAGCTTTCTTT.